Reported below is one T cell receptor beta chain. The antigen is undetermined. The V segment lost 4 bases and the J segment 6 bases; nucleotides outside the gene matches: 8. The CDR3 loop spans 15 amino acids. CDR1 is SGDLS and CDR2 is YYNGEE in the germline V gene. This entry belongs to a study of cytomegalovirus exposure and HLA in healthy donors. Study information: Most donors, just over 80% of around 400 genotyped, fell in the Caucasian-associated ancestry cluster.

A multiplex PCR was run with 60 Vbeta primers and 13 Jbeta primers. Original data processing: Unique TCR beta chains numbered approximately 76 million in a later analysis, with 10 million to 14 million shared. Assay used: immunoSEQ multiplex PCR; TCRdb lists only in-frame clones, some missing. That table gives V, J and clone size, and the DNA gave D and trimming. Its table records around 150,000 clones. General observations from the study: Sequencing had likely introduced a cluster of highly shared sequence variants as an artifact. HLA-A and HLA-B allele assignments for most subjects were reportedly predicted accurately using TCR beta sequences.

Sample: PBMCs. The chain recombines TRBV9 with TRBJ2-1; 9 nucleotides agree with TRBD2. This clonotype originated in a woman aged 55-69 years in good health and CMV-seronegative. CDR3 protein: CASSPIGTSFNEQFF. The CDR3 bases are TGTGCCAGCAGCCCCATCGGGACTAGCTTCAATGAGCAGTTCTTC.